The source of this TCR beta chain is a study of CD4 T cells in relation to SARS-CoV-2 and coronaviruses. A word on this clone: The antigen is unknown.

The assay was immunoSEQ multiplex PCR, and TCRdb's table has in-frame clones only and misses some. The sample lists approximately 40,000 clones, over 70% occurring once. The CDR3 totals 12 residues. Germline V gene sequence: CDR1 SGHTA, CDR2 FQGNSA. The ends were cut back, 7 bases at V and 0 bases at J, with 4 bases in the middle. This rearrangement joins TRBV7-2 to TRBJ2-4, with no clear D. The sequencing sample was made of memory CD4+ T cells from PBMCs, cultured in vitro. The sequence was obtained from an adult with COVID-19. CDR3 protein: CASTSAKNIQYF. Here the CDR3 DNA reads TGTGCCAGCACATCAGCCAAAAACATTCAGTACTTC.